The source of this T cell receptor beta chain is a study of CD8+CD57+ T cells in acquired aplastic anemia (dated by TCRdb to 2017 to 2018). About the study as a whole: On average, sorted CD4+ and CD8+ cells yielded around 3.4 ug of extracted DNA, with a range of about 0.19 to 30 ug. CD8+CD57+ expansion was defined as frequency above the mean frequency observed in healthy subjects. What the work shows at the level of the full study, not this receptor alone: Between patients and healthy controls, no significant difference in CD8+ Simpson's diversity was found (P=0.060). Twenty-nine CD8+ CDR3 sequences were found to be shared between patients and controls, but these sequences appeared to be highly expressed in patients and within the immunodominant clones of the patients.

The patients picked for sequencing were ones in whom flow cytometry had shown an expansion of CD8+CD57+ cells. Every patient had a diagnosis of severe acquired aplastic anemia based on International Study of Aplastic Anemia and Agranulocytosis and Camitta criteria. At the time blood was sampled, none of the patients had received any therapy. The study deep-sequenced TCR repertoires of sorted CD4+ and CD8+ blood T cells from severe aplastic anemia patients and healthy subjects. In the USA, patient enrollment took place under clinicaltrials.gov protocols 00001620, 01623167, 00001397, 00071045, 00081523 and 00961064. Ficoll-Paque density gradient centrifugation was used to isolate peripheral blood mononuclear cells. CD4+ and CD8+ T cells were sorted by FACS or magnetic beads before DNA extraction. This clonotype turned up a few times. There is no known antigen for this receptor. No much larger clone is present one base from it, and per-base qualities are unavailable.

From cysteine to phenylalanine, the CDR3 is 14 amino acids long. The retained sequence is limited to the CDR3, 42 bases, with the frame set at the first base. The germline V end is reduced by 6 bases and the J end by 6 bases; junction bases left unmatched: 11. The germline V gene specifies SNHLY as CDR1 and FYNNEI as CDR2. TCR beta VDJ combination and CDR3 sequence profiling used genomic DNA as the template. An Illumina HiSeq 2000 was used for TCR repertoire sequencing. Concerning the study's data processing: TRBV/TRBJ rearrangement plots, CDR3 size and DJ length profiles, and Simpson's diversity index were used to assess repertoires. The most abundant DNA sequence in the deep sequencing data was taken as the immunodominant clone. CDR3 amino acid sequences were screened for sharing across subjects and compared with published repertoires and the VDJdb database. Through fastp at Q25 and MiXCR, TCRdb rebuilt clones from the public reads, retaining in-frame beta chains. Duplicate CDR3 protein sequences are folded into a single record with the most common DNA and genes. These V and J calls rely on TCRdb rather than the paper's analysis. In this sample the table shows some 180,000 distinct CDR3 sequences, less than 65% of which occur a single time. Clones ranked in the top ten supply approximately 42% of the sample.

The chain was built from TRBV2 and TRBJ2-7, with TRBD2 matching 7 junction bases. The clonotype comes from a human donor with aplastic anemia. Input material: sorted CD4+, CD8+, or CD8+CD57+ T cells (not recorded which) from PBMCs. The DNA reads TGTGCCAGCAGAATTTCGACTAGCCCGGGCGAGCAGTACTTC. It encodes CASRISTSPGEQYF.